This T cell receptor beta chain emerged from a study of cytomegalovirus exposure and HLA in healthy donors. Study-level background: Most genotyped donors, over 70% of some 400, had Caucasian-associated genetic ancestry.

V shed 7 bases and J 8 bases; nucleotides not matched to a gene: 12. The CDR3 totals 16 residues. CDR1 is MDHEN and CDR2 is SYDVKM in the germline V gene. Study-wide findings and caveats: It was 164 TCR beta chains that were listed as cytomegalovirus-associated. Reported results showed that the classifier diagnosed cytomegalovirus status with high specificity and sensitivity. When a later analysis was performed, an Asian-associated ancestry cluster reportedly had fewer N-insertions than the roughly 630-donor mean.

Primers for the PCR totalled 60 Vbeta and 13 Jbeta. Measured with immunoSEQ multiplex PCR; TCRdb has only the in-frame clones, and not every one. The top ten hold 7.3% of the sample, which has 85,000 to 100,000 clones, roughly 78% seen once. To note about this clone: Its antigen is unidentified.

The sequencing sample was made of PBMCs. The sequence derives from a man aged 25 to 40 in good health and CMV-seronegative. The J gene is TRBJ1-6, the V gene TRBV28, with 9 positions matching TRBD1. CDR3 in DNA: TGTGCCAGCACCAACGGACAGGGGCGTATTTATTCACCCCTCCACTTT. This encodes CASTNGQGRIYSPLHF.